One and the same sample provided the 15 T cell receptor beta chains below, sequenced in a study of blood T cell repertoires in COVID-19. TCRdb's copy holds only in-frame clones and misses some; the assay was immunoSEQ multiplex PCR. This sample has some 200,000 clones, with roughly 79% found just once. Sequencing was done on a sample of peripheral blood. Receptors were obtained from a woman aged 40 to 50 with COVID-19, enrolled during active disease.

This clone was observed a single time. This sequence joins TRBV4-2 and TRBJ2-4; D possibly corresponds to TRBD2 (6 bases). The CDR3 contains 15 residues. The germline gives CDR1 LGHNA, CDR2 YNFKEQ. V was clipped by 6 bases and J by 0 bases, with 12 bases between them. The CDR3 coding sequence is TGTGCCAGCAGTCCGCAAGCGGGAGCCAAAAACATTCAGTACTTC. Residues: CASSPQAGAKNIQYF.

V gene TRBV5-1 combines with J gene TRBJ2-3; D gene uncertain. This CDR3 is built from 12 residues. V lost 0 bases, J lost 6 bases, and 5 bases lay in between. The germline V gene has CDR1 SGHRS and CDR2 YFSETQ. This CDR3 reads CASSLVGDTQYF. CDR3 bases: TGCGCCAGCAGCTTGGTCGGGGATACGCAGTATTTT.

This clone was seen more than once but under ten times. This specimen includes other DNA sequences encoding the same CDR3. V gene TRBV5-4 combines with J gene TRBJ1-3; no reliable D call. V lost 0 bases and J 4 bases, leaving 11 bases between the germline ends. CDR3 length: 15 amino acids. Germline CDR1 reads SGHNT; CDR2 reads YYREEE (reference sequence). CDR3 amino acids: CASSLGRGLGNTIYF. The DNA for the CDR3 is TGTGCCAGCAGCTTGGGCCGGGGATTGGGAAACACCATATATTTT.

The table lists this clone with a count of one. The chain uses TRBV5-5 and TRBJ2-5, with 12 positions matching TRBD2. The length of the CDR3 is 17 residues. V gave up 3 bases and J gave up 2 bases; unmatched junction bases: 8. Per the germline V gene, CDR1 is SGHKS and CDR2 is YYEKEE (reference sequence). The CDR3 protein is CASSSLAGGRSQETQYF. The DNA for the CDR3 is TGTGCCAGCAGCTCACTAGCGGGGGGCCGATCACAAGAGACCCAGTACTTC.

The rearrangement joins TRBV23-1 to TRBJ1-5, with D tentatively TRBD1 (6 bases). TRBV23-1 is annotated as an ORF whose role is uncertain. Deletions cut 2 bases from V and 1 base from J, with 6 bases between. The CDR3 is made up of 14 amino acids. In DNA, the CDR3 is TGCGCCAGCAGTCAACAGGGGAGCAATCAGCCCCAGCATTTT. This codes for CASSQQGSNQPQHF.

The chain carries TRBV6-5 and TRBJ1-5; a weak D match, TRBD1 (6 bases). The germline V gene has CDR1 MNHEY and CDR2 SVGAGI. This CDR3 spans 13 amino acids. V was trimmed by 4 bases and J by 7 bases, leaving 11 bases between them. The CDR3 spells CASSSGAGQPQHF. The CDR3 DNA reads TGTGCCAGCAGTTCAGGGGCAGGGCAGCCCCAGCATTTT.

The chain links TRBV7-9 to TRBJ1-2; the D is unclear. V was clipped by 5 bases and J by 4 bases, with 11 bases between them. The CDR3 sequence is 13 residues long. CDR1 SEHNR and CDR2 FQNEAQ come from the germline V gene (reference sequence). In nucleotides, the CDR3 is TGTGCCAGCAGCGCCGGGTCGAGCTATGGCTACACCTTC. It encodes CASSAGSSYGYTF.

The rearrangement uses TRBV19 and TRBJ2-7; D might be TRBD1 (5 bases). Germline V gene data show CDR1 as LNHDA and CDR2 as SQIVND (reference sequence). This CDR3 is built from 16 residues. V lost 1 base and J lost 0, with 13 bases in between. The CDR3: CASSIAQGTGSYEQYF. The CDR3 DNA follows: TGTGCCAGTAGTATAGCTCAAGGAACAGGCTCCTACGAGCAGTACTTC. Variable domain in full (rest from reference TRBV19 and TRBJ2-7): DGGITQSPKYLFRKEGQNVTLSCEQNLNHDAMYWYRQDPGQGLRLIYYSQIVNDFQKGDIAEGYSVSREKKESFPLTVTSAQKNPTAFYLCASSIAQGTGSYEQYFGPGTRLTVT.

This clone was recorded only once. The gene calls are TRBV6-5 and TRBJ2-1, with D perhaps matching TRBD2 (6 bases). V was clipped by 6 bases and J by 7 bases, with 16 bases between them. The CDR3 spans 14 residues. Germline V gene sequence: CDR1 MNHEY, CDR2 SVGAGI. The CDR3 nucleotides read TGTGCCAGCAGGCTCACCTTAGCGGAAAATGAGCAGTTCTTC. Its protein product is CASRLTLAENEQFF.

Note on this clone: At one of its ends the junction is not consistent with the germline gene, which may arise from a read error. This chain links TRBV27 with TRBJ2-1; tentatively, D is TRBD1 (5 bases). CDR3 length: 11 residues. In germline, CDR1 is MNHEY, CDR2 SMNVEV (reference sequence). The CDR3 here is CASSLDNKQFF. DNA for the CDR3: TGTGCCAGCAGTTTGGACAATAAGCAGTTCTTC.

The CDR3 loop reads CASSQLSGIAWQYF. The CDR3 DNA reads TGTGCCAGCAGCCAACTTAGCGGGATTGCGTGGCAGTACTTC. The chain has TRBV14 and TRBJ2-7, with 8 bases lining up with TRBD2. The V and J ends lost 2 bases and 9 bases, in that order; junction bases with no gene match: 9. The V gene's germline CDR1 is SGHDN and CDR2 FVKESK. The CDR3 totals 14 residues.

This chain links TRBV30 with TRBJ1-5, with a weak D call TRBD1 (6 bases). With 0 bases removed from V and 7 bases from J, the gap between germline ends came to 16 bases. The CDR3 is 15 amino acids. Germline V lookup: CDR1 GTSNPN, CDR2 SVGIG (reference sequence). The CDR3 DNA reads TGTGCCTGGAGTGTAGCAGGGGCCCGTAACCAGCCCCAGCATTTT. It is translated as CAWSVAGARNQPQHF.

The chain couples TRBV19 to TRBJ1-6, with D perhaps TRBD1 (6 bases). Germline V gene sequence: CDR1 LNHDA, CDR2 SQIVND (reference sequence). Trimming cost V 5 bases and J 8 bases, with 25 bases left between them. The CDR3 has 18 amino acids. The CDR3 region is CASSQGNGEIGGYSPLHF. CDR3 coding DNA: TGTGCCAGTAGTCAGGGGAACGGGGAAATTGGAGGTTATTCACCCCTCCACTTT.

This clone was counted a single time. The chain couples TRBV12-5 to TRBJ1-2; D is perhaps TRBD1 (5 bases). The V end was cut by 6 bases, the J end by 3 bases, with 11 bases between. Germline lookup yields CDR1 LGHNT and CDR2 FRNRAP. The CDR3 covers 13 residues. The CDR3 DNA reads as TGTGCTAGTGGAAGACAGACGGACTATGGCTACACCTTC. This translates into CASGRQTDYGYTF. Drawing the rest from reference TRBV12-5 and TRBJ1-2, the complete variable domain is DARVTQTPRHKVTEMGQEVTMRCQPILGHNTVFWYRQTMMQGLELLAYFRNRAPLDDSGMPKDRFSAEMPDATLATLKIQPSEPRDSAVYFCASGRQTDYGYTFGSGTRLTVV.

The chain recombines TRBV12-3 or TRBV12-4 with TRBJ2-7; D ambiguous. Trimming removed 1 base from V and 4 bases from J, with 5 bases in between. The CDR3 consists of 12 residues. CDR3 bases: TGTGCCAGCAGTTTAGAGCTTTACGAGCAGTACTTC. Protein: CASSLELYEQYF.